This is a list of T cell receptor beta chains from one sample in a study of blood T cells in healthy people across ages. TCRdb fed the 5' RACE reads into MiXCR, producing one record per CDR3 protein. The sample lists about 560,000 distinct CDR3 sequences; roughly a quarter were seen once. These data were also filed under a second study, of T cells of mothers and their children.

The sequencing input was blood. These receptors all come from a boy aged 2-9 years in good health. Each CDR3 is given with its conserved first and last residue. Fields, in order: D gene, J gene, clone size, V gene, CDR3 DNA, CDR3 protein. A D gene is named only where the DNA matches it firmly. Clone size is shown for a subset of rows, as once, few, many or a class of expanded clone.

d_call: .; j_call: TRBJ2-5; clone_size: .; v_call: TRBV6-5; cdr3_nt: TGTGCCAGCAGACCCGGGCAGGGGGGCGCACCAGAGACCCAGTACTTC; cdr3_aa: CASRPGQGGAPETQYF
d_call: .; j_call: TRBJ2-3; clone_size: once; v_call: TRBV12-3/TRBV12-4; cdr3_nt: TGTGCCAGCAGTACGAGGCAAAGGGATACGCAGTATTTT; cdr3_aa: CASSTRQRDTQYF
d_call: TRBD1; j_call: TRBJ2-6; clone_size: few; v_call: TRBV25-1; cdr3_nt: TGTGCCAGCAGTGCCAGGACAGGGCTCTTTGGGGCCAACGTCCTGACTTTC; cdr3_aa: CASSARTGLFGANVLTF
d_call: TRBD2; j_call: TRBJ2-5; clone_size: few; v_call: TRBV7-2; cdr3_nt: TGTGCCAGCAGCTTACCTTTCTCTAGCGGGCTACAAGAGACCCAGTACTTC; cdr3_aa: CASSLPFSSGLQETQYF
d_call: .; j_call: TRBJ2-5; clone_size: .; v_call: TRBV30; cdr3_nt: TGTGCCTCCCTAGGGGTTCCAAAAGAGACCCAGTACTTC; cdr3_aa: CASLGVPKETQYF
d_call: .; j_call: TRBJ2-4; clone_size: .; v_call: TRBV6-6; cdr3_nt: TGTGCCAGCAGTGTGATTGGGGCCCCCACAAACATTCAGTACTTC; cdr3_aa: CASSVIGAPTNIQYF
d_call: .; j_call: TRBJ2-7; clone_size: .; v_call: TRBV6-5; cdr3_nt: TGTGCCGCCGGGGGAGCTAGCGAGCAGTACTTC; cdr3_aa: CAAGGASEQYF
d_call: TRBD2; j_call: TRBJ2-1; clone_size: few; v_call: TRBV27; cdr3_nt: TGTGCCAGCAGTTCCAGCGGGGGGCCCTACTCCTACAATGAGCAGTTCTTC; cdr3_aa: CASSSSGGPYSYNEQFF
d_call: TRBD1; j_call: TRBJ2-7; clone_size: .; v_call: TRBV29-1; cdr3_nt: TGCAGCGTTGAAGGGACAGGGGTCGACGAGCAGTACTTC; cdr3_aa: CSVEGTGVDEQYF
d_call: .; j_call: TRBJ1-1; clone_size: .; v_call: TRBV6-5; cdr3_nt: TGTGCCAGCAGTTACTCGATCCCGCTTAGACGGGAGAACACTGAAGCTTTCTTT; cdr3_aa: CASSYSIPLRRENTEAFF
d_call: .; j_call: TRBJ2-5; clone_size: .; v_call: TRBV29-1; cdr3_nt: TGCAGCGTCGCGGACAGTCAAGAGACCCAGTACTTC; cdr3_aa: CSVADSQETQYF
d_call: TRBD2; j_call: TRBJ2-5; clone_size: few; v_call: TRBV6-1; cdr3_nt: TGTGCCAGCAAATCGGGGGGCCAAGAGACCCAGTACTTC; cdr3_aa: CASKSGGQETQYF
d_call: .; j_call: TRBJ2-1; clone_size: few; v_call: TRBV20-1; cdr3_nt: TGCAGTGCTATAGACTCCGGCTCCTACAATGAGCAGTTCTTC; cdr3_aa: CSAIDSGSYNEQFF
d_call: .; j_call: TRBJ1-6; clone_size: .; v_call: TRBV15; cdr3_nt: TGTGCCACCAGCGACAGCAGCTCCTATAATTCACCCCTCCACTTT; cdr3_aa: CATSDSSSYNSPLHF
d_call: TRBD2; j_call: TRBJ2-2; clone_size: .; v_call: TRBV9; cdr3_nt: TGTGCCAGCAGCGTAGCTGGCGGGGGGGCCGGGGAGCTGTTTTTT; cdr3_aa: CASSVAGGGAGELFF
d_call: TRBD2; j_call: TRBJ2-1; clone_size: .; v_call: TRBV11-2; cdr3_nt: TGTGCCAGCAGCTTATGGGCTAGCGGGGGGAGCTCCTACAATGAGCAGTTCTTC; cdr3_aa: CASSLWASGGSSYNEQFF
d_call: .; j_call: TRBJ2-5; clone_size: few; v_call: TRBV12-3/TRBV12-4; cdr3_nt: TGTGCCAGCAGTTTAAGTAGGGGTTATGCGGAGACCCAGTACTTC; cdr3_aa: CASSLSRGYAETQYF
d_call: .; j_call: TRBJ2-1; clone_size: .; v_call: TRBV12-3/TRBV12-4; cdr3_nt: TGTGCCGGCAGTTTCTTAATTAGGAATGAGCAGTTCTTC; cdr3_aa: CAGSFLIRNEQFF
d_call: TRBD2; j_call: TRBJ2-7; clone_size: .; v_call: TRBV9; cdr3_nt: TGTGCCAGCAGCGTAGGGACTAGCGGGACCGAGCAGTACTTC; cdr3_aa: CASSVGTSGTEQYF
d_call: .; j_call: TRBJ2-1; clone_size: .; v_call: TRBV12-5; cdr3_nt: TGTGCTAGTGGTTTGGGGTACAATGGGCAGTTCTTC; cdr3_aa: CASGLGYNGQFF
d_call: TRBD1; j_call: TRBJ1-1; clone_size: .; v_call: TRBV10-3; cdr3_nt: TGTGCCATCAGTGGTGGAAGGGGGCGAGGGTACACTGAAGCCTTCTTT; cdr3_aa: CAISGGRGRGYTEAFF
d_call: .; j_call: TRBJ2-1; clone_size: few; v_call: TRBV6-2/TRBV6-3; cdr3_nt: TGTGCCAGCAGTTACGACTACAATGAGCAGTTCTTC; cdr3_aa: CASSYDYNEQFF
d_call: .; j_call: TRBJ1-1; clone_size: .; v_call: TRBV2; cdr3_nt: TGTGCCAGCAGTGTTCGGCAGGGCGGTGCAGCTTTCTTT; cdr3_aa: CASSVRQGGAAFF
d_call: .; j_call: TRBJ1-4; clone_size: .; v_call: TRBV27; cdr3_nt: TGTGCCAGCAGCCCAAGGAAAGCTAGTAATGAAAAACTGTTTTTT; cdr3_aa: CASSPRKASNEKLFF
d_call: .; j_call: TRBJ2-6; clone_size: many; v_call: TRBV4-3; cdr3_nt: TGCGCCAGCAGCCAAGATGAGGCAGTTGATTACTCTGGGGCCAACGTCCTGACTTTC; cdr3_aa: CASSQDEAVDYSGANVLTF
d_call: TRBD1; j_call: TRBJ1-1; clone_size: .; v_call: TRBV29-1; cdr3_nt: TGCAGCGTTGAGGCCCGGGACAGCACCGAAGCTTTCTTT; cdr3_aa: CSVEARDSTEAFF
d_call: .; j_call: TRBJ2-5; clone_size: .; v_call: TRBV10-2; cdr3_nt: TGCGCCAGCAGACAGCGGGCCCAAGAGACCCAGTACTTC; cdr3_aa: CASRQRAQETQYF
d_call: TRBD2; j_call: TRBJ2-3; clone_size: few; v_call: TRBV7-2; cdr3_nt: TGTGCCAGCAGCTTAGAAGTTAGCGGGGACCCGCGGTATTTT; cdr3_aa: CASSLEVSGDPRYF
d_call: TRBD2; j_call: TRBJ2-1; clone_size: .; v_call: TRBV9; cdr3_nt: TGTGCCAGCAGCCTCGCGGGAGTCCCTGAGCAGTTCTTC; cdr3_aa: CASSLAGVPEQFF
d_call: .; j_call: TRBJ2-1; clone_size: few; v_call: TRBV4-3; cdr3_nt: TGCGCCAGCAGCCGTGGGGCGCTAGTCAATGAGCAGTTCTTC; cdr3_aa: CASSRGALVNEQFF
d_call: .; j_call: TRBJ2-6; clone_size: few; v_call: TRBV13; cdr3_nt: TGTGCCAGCAGCTGGGACACCTCCTCTGGGGCCAACGTCCTGACTTTC; cdr3_aa: CASSWDTSSGANVLTF
d_call: .; j_call: TRBJ2-2; clone_size: .; v_call: TRBV2; cdr3_nt: TGTGCCAGCAGTGACCTGACATGGCAGGGGAACACCGGGGAGCTGTTTTTT; cdr3_aa: CASSDLTWQGNTGELFF
d_call: .; j_call: TRBJ2-3; clone_size: .; v_call: TRBV6-1; cdr3_nt: TGTGCCAGCAGTGAGCTGCAGGGCCCAGATACGCAGTATTTT; cdr3_aa: CASSELQGPDTQYF
d_call: .; j_call: TRBJ1-1; clone_size: .; v_call: TRBV7-9; cdr3_nt: TGTGCCAGCAGCGGCTCGGGCCGGTTTGAAGCTTTCTTT; cdr3_aa: CASSGSGRFEAFF
d_call: .; j_call: TRBJ1-1; clone_size: .; v_call: TRBV7-9; cdr3_nt: TGTGCCAGCAGCCCCTCGCTAGGCACTGAAGCTTTCTTT; cdr3_aa: CASSPSLGTEAFF
d_call: .; j_call: TRBJ2-5; clone_size: .; v_call: TRBV5-1; cdr3_nt: TGCGCCAGCAGCTTGGGGTCGTCGGAGACCCAGTACTTC; cdr3_aa: CASSLGSSETQYF
d_call: TRBD1; j_call: TRBJ1-1; clone_size: .; v_call: TRBV27; cdr3_nt: TGTGCCAGCATTCGGACAGGGATTGTAGCTGAAGCTTTCTTT; cdr3_aa: CASIRTGIVAEAFF
d_call: TRBD2; j_call: TRBJ2-1; clone_size: .; v_call: TRBV7-2; cdr3_nt: TGTGCCAGCAGCTTCCGGGGCGGGGGGATGGGAGAGCAGTTCTTC; cdr3_aa: CASSFRGGGMGEQFF
d_call: .; j_call: TRBJ2-7; clone_size: .; v_call: TRBV12-5; cdr3_nt: TGTGCTAGTGGTTTCAATAGTGGCGAGCAGTACTTC; cdr3_aa: CASGFNSGEQYF
d_call: TRBD1; j_call: TRBJ2-5; clone_size: .; v_call: TRBV20-1; cdr3_nt: TGCAGTGCTAGAGATCTGAGGGGACAGGGCCAAGAGATCCAGTACTTC; cdr3_aa: CSARDLRGQGQEIQYF
d_call: .; j_call: TRBJ1-4; clone_size: few; v_call: TRBV6-2/TRBV6-3; cdr3_nt: TGTGCCAGCAGTTACTCGACGTATAAGACGGTTCCGGTGGAAAAACTGTTTTTT; cdr3_aa: CASSYSTYKTVPVEKLFF
d_call: .; j_call: TRBJ1-2; clone_size: once; v_call: TRBV12-3/TRBV12-4; cdr3_nt: TGTGCCAGCAGCCAATCATATGGCTACACCTTC; cdr3_aa: CASSQSYGYTF
d_call: .; j_call: TRBJ2-5; clone_size: .; v_call: TRBV12-3/TRBV12-4; cdr3_nt: TGTGCCAGCAGTTTACCGAGGCAAGAGACCCAGTACTTC; cdr3_aa: CASSLPRQETQYF
d_call: .; j_call: TRBJ1-4; clone_size: few; v_call: TRBV5-5; cdr3_nt: TGTGCCAGCAGCTTATTTCCGCAGTCAACTAATGAAAAACTGTTTTTT; cdr3_aa: CASSLFPQSTNEKLFF
d_call: TRBD2; j_call: TRBJ2-3; clone_size: .; v_call: TRBV12-3/TRBV12-4; cdr3_nt: TGTGCCAGCAGTTGCAGAGCGGGGGCAGATATGGAGTATTTT; cdr3_aa: CASSCRAGADMEYF
d_call: .; j_call: TRBJ2-1; clone_size: .; v_call: TRBV20-1; cdr3_nt: TGCAGTGCTAGGAGACTAGACGATGAGCAGTTCTTC; cdr3_aa: CSARRLDDEQFF
d_call: TRBD2; j_call: TRBJ2-1; clone_size: .; v_call: TRBV20-1; cdr3_nt: TGCAGTGCGATCGGGACTAGCGGGGGCGAGTACAATGAGCAGTTCTTC; cdr3_aa: CSAIGTSGGEYNEQFF
d_call: TRBD1; j_call: TRBJ2-5; clone_size: .; v_call: TRBV10-3; cdr3_nt: TGTGCCATCAGTGGGGGACAGGAAGTAGCCAGGGCCCGGGAGACCCAGTACTTC; cdr3_aa: CAISGGQEVARARETQYF
d_call: .; j_call: TRBJ1-4; clone_size: few; v_call: TRBV3-1; cdr3_nt: TGTGCCAGCAGCAACCCGGGACCGGCAACTAATGAAAAACTGTTTTTT; cdr3_aa: CASSNPGPATNEKLFF